This is a list of T cell receptor beta chains from one sample in a study of cytomegalovirus exposure and HLA in healthy donors. The table came from immunoSEQ multiplex PCR; TCRdb's copy has only in-frame clones and leaves some out. The profile shows about 130,000 clones, less than 85% of them singletons. Sequenced material: PBMCs. The origin of the receptors is a man in his late teens or twenties in good health and CMV-seropositive. CDR3s leave out the opening cysteine and the closing phenylalanine or tryptophan. Each record gives: J gene, V gene, CDR3 protein.

j_call: TRBJ1-3
v_call: TRBV19
cdr3_aa: ASKLGQGIAGNTIY

j_call: TRBJ1-2
v_call: TRBV7-9
cdr3_aa: ASSYSGVGYT

j_call: TRBJ2-5
v_call: TRBV7-9
cdr3_aa: ASSLGLADLQETQY

j_call: TRBJ1-1
v_call: TRBV6-4
cdr3_aa: ASSKTGTTEEAF

j_call: TRBJ2-6
v_call: TRBV19
cdr3_aa: ASSINWDRSGANVLT

j_call: TRBJ2-5
v_call: TRBV14
cdr3_aa: ASSQMEVGTQY

j_call: TRBJ1-6
v_call: TRBV7-6
cdr3_aa: ASSLEGYNSPLH

j_call: TRBJ1-2
v_call: TRBV6-1
cdr3_aa: ASSPNGGAIGYT

j_call: TRBJ2-2
v_call: TRBV6-1
cdr3_aa: ASSGGQGLPGELF

j_call: TRBJ1-2
v_call: TRBV9
cdr3_aa: ASSGDRHPNYGYT

j_call: TRBJ1-2
v_call: TRBV5-6
cdr3_aa: ASSTTGTGEGYT

j_call: TRBJ1-5
v_call: TRBV27
cdr3_aa: ASSLWTDQPQH

j_call: TRBJ2-7
v_call: TRBV6-1
cdr3_aa: ASSEKLAGGFSYEQY

j_call: TRBJ1-2
v_call: TRBV6-1
cdr3_aa: ASSERDRYGYT

j_call: TRBJ2-7
v_call: TRBV19
cdr3_aa: ASSETGFVSYEQY

j_call: TRBJ1-5
v_call: TRBV5-1
cdr3_aa: ASSLDRSEPQH

j_call: TRBJ2-1
v_call: TRBV6-1
cdr3_aa: ASSATGGSYNEQF

j_call: TRBJ2-7
v_call: TRBV5-6
cdr3_aa: ASSRTSGGAYEQY

j_call: TRBJ2-3
v_call: TRBV19
cdr3_aa: ASSIYGRGFTDTQY

j_call: TRBJ2-2
v_call: TRBV10-1
cdr3_aa: ASSDRGGKGITGELF

j_call: TRBJ2-1
v_call: TRBV4-1
cdr3_aa: ASSHALGGAVSYNEQF

j_call: TRBJ1-4
v_call: TRBV12-5
cdr3_aa: ASGYSLGTAFNEKLF

j_call: TRBJ1-3
v_call: TRBV6-4
cdr3_aa: ASSDSRRSGNTIY

j_call: TRBJ1-6
v_call: TRBV7-2
cdr3_aa: ASTPGGDNSPLH

j_call: TRBJ2-2
v_call: TRBV18
cdr3_aa: ASSRPGTGGPGELF

j_call: TRBJ1-6
v_call: TRBV18
cdr3_aa: ASSGGYNSPLH

j_call: TRBJ2-7
v_call: TRBV11-1
cdr3_aa: ASSFGTGGLEQY

j_call: TRBJ2-1
v_call: TRBV19
cdr3_aa: ATELAGSSYNEQF

j_call: TRBJ2-7
v_call: TRBV28
cdr3_aa: ASSRVDTISSHEQY

j_call: TRBJ2-7
v_call: TRBV7-6
cdr3_aa: ASSTFAGGYEQY

j_call: TRBJ2-1
v_call: TRBV28
cdr3_aa: ASSLAGTYNEQF

j_call: TRBJ2-7
v_call: TRBV9
cdr3_aa: ASSVSGGGLYEQY

j_call: TRBJ1-5
v_call: TRBV21-1
cdr3_aa: ASNPRDRTGGNQPQH

j_call: TRBJ2-5
v_call: TRBV6-5
cdr3_aa: ASSYGGAGKTQY

j_call: TRBJ2-7
v_call: TRBV30
cdr3_aa: AWSVAHYEQY

j_call: TRBJ2-7
v_call: TRBV7-9
cdr3_aa: ASSLADWLADSYEQY

j_call: TRBJ2-5
v_call: TRBV5-1
cdr3_aa: ASTPRGSSETQY